Presented here are 20 T cell receptor beta chains from one specimen sequenced in a study of blood T cell repertoires in COVID-19 (dated by TCRdb to the early 2020s). The library was generated by the immunoSEQ multiplex PCR assay. The source is immuneACCESS, and TCRdb retained only in-frame sequences with V and J called. Part of the clones is not carried over; for the studies checked, unresolved V genes explain less than half of this, and the remainder is unexplained. This sample holds around 200,000 clones; 89% were observed only once. Around 2.3% of the sample rests with the top ten. The sequencing input was PBMCs or T cells enriched from blood (not recorded which). These receptors all stem from a woman in her thirties or forties with acute COVID-19.

In regard to this clone: Within the sample, other DNA sequences also encode this same CDR3. This rearrangement joins TRBV7-2 to TRBJ2-7, with 9 positions matching TRBD1. V gave up 0 bases and J gave up 4 bases; unmatched junction bases: 4. Germline lookup yields CDR1 SGHTA and CDR2 FQGNSA. There are 15 residues in the CDR3. CDR3 nucleotide sequence: TGTGCCAGCAGCTTAGCGGGGACAGGGTCTTACGAGCAGTACTTC. Protein sequence: CASSLAGTGSYEQYF. The complete variable domain, with remaining parts taken from reference TRBV7-2 and TRBJ2-7, reads GAGVSQSPSNKVTEKGKDVELRCDPISGHTALYWYRQSLGQGLEFLIYFQGNSAPDKSGLPSDRFSAERTGGSVSTLTIQRTQQEDSAVYLCASSLAGTGSYEQYFGPGTRLTVT.

The genes are TRBV5-4 and TRBJ2-7; TRBD1 matches at 8 bases. Per the germline V gene, CDR1 is SGHNT and CDR2 is YYREEE (reference sequence). The CDR3 spans 14 residues. V dropped 3 bases and J dropped 7; count of bases not matched to a gene: 9. CDR3 amino acids: CASSSGDRLWEQYF. CDR3 DNA sequence: TGTGCCAGCAGCTCCGGGGACAGGCTTTGGGAGCAGTACTTC.

The chain links TRBV7-2 to TRBJ2-7; TRBD1 agrees at 8 bases. Looked up from germline, CDR1 is SGHTA and CDR2 is FQGNSA. After removal of 4 bases from V and 7 bases from J, the junction contained 12 bases not matched to a gene. This CDR3 has 15 residues. The CDR3 reads CASSSDFQGAEEQYF. CDR3 DNA: TGTGCCAGCAGCTCCGATTTCCAGGGGGCGGAAGAGCAGTACTTC.

The chain is built from TRBV7-6 and TRBJ2-7, with 7 positions matching TRBD2. The CDR3 runs 15 residues. The V segment lost 4 bases and the J segment 2 bases; nucleotides outside the gene matches: 8. Per the germline V gene, CDR1 is SGHVS and CDR2 is FNYEAQ. CDR3 residues: CASSSLGEGPYEQYF. CDR3 nucleotides: TGTGCCAGCAGCTCCCTGGGGGAGGGCCCCTACGAGCAGTACTTC.

V gene TRBV15 combines with J gene TRBJ2-1; TRBD2 is a possible D gene (7 bases). The CDR3 length is 15 residues. Germline V gene lookup returns CDR1 LNHNV and CDR2 YYDKDF (reference sequence). The V gene lost 4 bases and the J gene lost 4 bases, with 14 bases spanning the gap. CDR3 sequence reads: CATSKGRDNYNEQFF. Written as DNA, the CDR3 is TGTGCCACCAGCAAAGGGAGGGACAATTACAATGAGCAGTTCTTC.

This clone is a singleton in its sample. The V call is TRBV5-6, the J call TRBJ2-3, with TRBD2 matching over 9 bases. This CDR3 is 16 amino acids long. Germline V gene lookup returns CDR1 SGHDT and CDR2 YYEEEE. V was pared by 1 base and J by 2 bases, with 5 bases of the junction left unmatched. Written as DNA, the CDR3 is TGTGCCAGCAGCTTGACAGCGGGGGGCATCACAGATACGCAGTATTTT. This encodes CASSLTAGGITDTQYF.

The chain employs TRBV2 and TRBJ2-7, with 8 bases fitting TRBD2. The CDR3 covers 14 residues. CDR1 SNHLY and CDR2 FYNNEI come from the germline V gene. V dropped 5 bases and J dropped 2; count of bases not matched to a gene: 5. DNA for the CDR3: TGTGCCAGCAGTTCGGGGGGGAAGCCCTACGAGCAGTACTTC. Amino acid sequence: CASSSGGKPYEQYF.

The chain links TRBV6-2 or TRBV6-3 to TRBJ2-4, with 9 positions matching TRBD1. The CDR3 is 17 amino acids. V shed 4 bases and J 3 bases; nucleotides not matched to a gene: 10. Looked up from germline, CDR1 is MNHEY and CDR2 is SVGEGT. The CDR3 nucleotides are TGTGCCAGCAGTTCCAGACAGGGGGGGCAGATCAAAAACATTCAGTACTTC. Translated: CASSSRQGGQIKNIQYF.

The rearrangement joins TRBV27 to TRBJ2-5; maybe TRBD1 (6 bases). CDR3 length: 14 residues. Trimming removed 0 bases from V and 5 bases from J, with 10 bases in between. Germline V CDR1 and CDR2: MNHEY, SMNVEV (reference sequence). The chain's CDR3 is CASSLSPGVETQYF. The CDR3 region has the DNA TGTGCCAGCAGTTTATCCCCAGGGGTGGAGACCCAGTACTTC.

V is TRBV7-9 and J is TRBJ2-4; tentative D call: TRBD2 (7 bases). V was clipped by 7 bases and J by 2 bases, with 21 bases between them. Germline values: CDR1 SEHNR, CDR2 FQNEAQ (reference sequence). The CDR3 covers 17 residues. CDR3 in amino acids: CASTQPGGGETKNIQYF. As DNA, the CDR3 is TGTGCCAGCACCCAGCCGGGGGGCGGGGAAACCAAAAACATTCAGTACTTC.

V is TRBV11-2 and J is TRBJ1-4; 12 bases align to TRBD1. CDR1 and CDR2 from the germline V gene are SGHAT and FQNNGV. Unmatched junction bases numbered 8, after V lost 4 bases and J lost 2 bases. This CDR3 comprises 18 residues. CDR3 DNA sequence: TGTGCCAGCAGCTCTAGCCGGGACAGGGGGCTGACTAATGAAAAACTGTTTTTT. The encoded protein is CASSSSRDRGLTNEKLFF.

The CDR3 loop is CASRPLRTSGGRRTGELFF. The CDR3 region has the DNA TGTGCCAGCAGACCTCTCCGGACTAGCGGAGGGAGGCGGACCGGGGAGCTGTTTTTT. The chain combines TRBV6-2 or TRBV6-3 with TRBJ2-2, with 10 bases aligning to TRBD2. Per the germline V gene, CDR1 is MNHEY and CDR2 is SVGEGT. The junction had 18 bases not matched to a gene; V was cut back by 6 bases and J by 5 bases. The CDR3 sequence is 19 residues long.

The chain has TRBV13 and TRBJ2-3; D possibly corresponds to TRBD2 (5 bases). The CDR3 covers 12 residues. Germline assignment: CDR1 PRHDT and CDR2 FYEKMQ (reference sequence). The V and J ends lost 2 bases and 14 bases respectively, with 14 bases between them. The CDR3 nucleotides read TGTGCCAGCAGCTTAAGCGCCCGGGGTCCGTATTTT. This translates into CASSLSARGPYF.

The gene calls are TRBV29-1 and TRBJ1-3; TRBD1 matches at 7 bases. With V trimmed by 3 bases and J by 4 bases, 0 bases remained unmatched. CDR3 length: 12 amino acids. Germline CDR1 SQVTM, CDR2 ANQGSEA. The CDR3 here is CSVEGQGNTIYF. CDR3 in DNA: TGCAGCGTTGAGGGACAGGGAAACACCATATATTTT.

J is TRBJ2-2 and V is TRBV9; TRBD1 matches at 8 bases. The trim removed 0 bases at V and 5 bases at J, leaving 0 bases unmatched. The germline CDR1 and CDR2 sequences are SGDLS and YYNGEE. The CDR3 length is 14 residues. The CDR3 region is CASSVGQGTGELFF. DNA for the CDR3: TGTGCCAGCAGCGTAGGACAGGGGACCGGGGAGCTGTTTTTT.

The rearrangement joins TRBV7-8 to TRBJ2-1; D is perhaps TRBD2 (6 bases). The V and J ends lost 2 bases and 2 bases respectively, with 13 bases between them. The length of the CDR3 is 16 residues. CDR1 and CDR2 from the germline V gene are SGHVS and FQNEAQ. The CDR3 loop reads CASSLTGSMTYNEQFF. CDR3 in DNA: TGTGCCAGCAGCTTAACCGGGAGCATGACCTACAATGAGCAGTTCTTC.

This chain joins TRBV3-1 (or the pseudogene TRBV3-2) and TRBJ1-1; perhaps TRBD1 as D (6 bases). CDR3 size: 15 residues. The germline CDR1 and CDR2 sequences are LGHDT and YNNKEL (reference sequence). Trimming took off 0 bases at V and 1 base at J, with 9 bases between the two ends. The CDR3 nucleotides are TGTGCCAGCAGCCAAGACCCGGGACAGAACACTGAAGCTTTCTTT. Translating gives CASSQDPGQNTEAFF.

The chain uses TRBV7-2 and TRBJ2-1, with 8 bases aligning to TRBD2. With V trimmed by 3 bases and J by 6 bases, 4 bases remained unmatched. CDR1 and CDR2 from the germline V gene are SGHTA and FQGNSA. The CDR3 loop spans 14 amino acids. The DNA for the CDR3 is TGTGCCAGCAGCTTCCAGCGGGGGCCCAATGAGCAGTTCTTC. This codes for CASSFQRGPNEQFF.

This chain joins TRBV5-1 and TRBJ1-1; no firm D call. Trimming removed 7 bases from V and 4 bases from J, with 8 bases in between. Germline V gene lookup returns CDR1 SGHRS and CDR2 YFSETQ. This CDR3 is built from 11 residues. The CDR3 here is CASSLGTEAFF. The CDR3 bases are TGCGCCAGCTCACTTGGCACTGAAGCTTTCTTT.

This clone was counted only a few times. The gene calls are TRBV5-1 and TRBJ1-4; TRBD1 matches at 8 bases. The CDR3 is made up of 14 amino acids. The ends lost 7 bases at V and 8 bases at J; junction bases unmatched: 10. The germline gives CDR1 SGHRS, CDR2 YFSETQ. CDR3 sequence reads: CASPSSRGPEKLFF. The CDR3 DNA is TGCGCCAGCCCTTCAAGCAGGGGGCCGGAAAAACTGTTTTTT. The full variable domain, completed using reference TRBV5-1 and TRBJ1-4, is KAGVTQTPRYLIKTRGQQVTLSCSPISGHRSVSWYQQTPGQGLQFLFEYFSETQRNKGNFPGRFSGRQFSNSRSEMNVSTLELGDSALYLCASPSSRGPEKLFFGSGTQLSVL.